Shown below are 8 T cell receptor beta chains from a single sample sequenced in a study of cytomegalovirus exposure and HLA in healthy donors. Primers for the PCR totalled 60 Vbeta and 13 Jbeta. TCRdb's copy holds only in-frame clones and misses some; the assay was immunoSEQ multiplex PCR. Of about 170,000 clones listed, about 85% are singletons. The sample taken for sequencing was PBMCs. These receptors all come from a man aged 18 to 30 in good health and CMV-seropositive.

This clone was recorded at least ten times. The chain is built from TRBV5-6 and TRBJ2-7; D is possibly TRBD2 (6 bases). V was shortened by 2 bases and J by 5 bases, with 14 bases between the two germline ends. Germline CDR1 is SGHDT and CDR2 is YYEEEE. This CDR3 is 14 amino acids long. CDR3 DNA sequence: TGTGCCAGCAGCTTTGGGGGGTCCAATAACGAGCAGTACTTC. Translated: CASSFGGSNNEQYF.

Here the CDR3 DNA reads TGCAGCGTTGAACAGGGTCGGTACCCCAACGATGGCTACACCTTC. It yields the protein CSVEQGRYPNDGYTF. The V and J genes are TRBV29-1 and TRBJ1-2, with D perhaps matching TRBD1 (5 bases). V was trimmed by 2 bases and J by 6 bases, leaving 19 bases between them. The CDR3 sequence is 15 residues long. Per germline, CDR1 SQVTM and CDR2 ANQGSEA.

The V and J genes are TRBV30 and TRBJ2-1; 10 nucleotides line up with TRBD2. The ends lost 3 bases at V and 2 bases at J; junction bases unmatched: 13. This CDR3 is 18 amino acids long. Germline assignment: CDR1 GTSNPN and CDR2 SVGIG (reference sequence). CDR3 coding DNA: TGTGCCTGGAGCGGGGGACAGCGGGGGGGCAGAACCTACAATGAGCAGTTCTTC. This gives the protein CAWSGGQRGGRTYNEQFF.

This clone was recorded once. This rearrangement joins TRBV5-4 to TRBJ1-4; the match to TRBD1 covers 8 bases. V gave up 4 bases and J gave up 4 bases; unmatched junction bases: 6. CDR3 length equals 15 residues. In germline, CDR1 is SGHNT, CDR2 YYREEE (reference sequence). CDR3 DNA: TGTGCCAGCAGCCCGACAGGGGCTAATAATGAAAAACTGTTTTTT. Its translation is CASSPTGANNEKLFF.

V gene TRBV29-1 combines with J gene TRBJ2-1; 7 bases fit TRBD2. Losses at the gene ends were 6 bases for V and 6 bases for J; bases not matched to a gene: 11. Germline V gives CDR1 SQVTM, CDR2 ANQGSEA. The CDR3 is made up of 14 amino acids. CDR3 coding DNA: TGCAGCGTCGCGGGGACTACGGGATCCAATGAGCAGTTCTTC. It encodes CSVAGTTGSNEQFF.

The rearrangement joins TRBV15 to TRBJ2-5; TRBD1 is a possible D gene (5 bases). There are 15 residues in the CDR3. Germline V lookup: CDR1 LNHNV, CDR2 YYDKDF (reference sequence). Between the trimmed V and J ends, which lost 1 base and 2 bases, there was a span of 11 bases. Here the CDR3 DNA reads TGTGCCACCAGCAGAGGTTCAGGGAAGCAAGAGACCCAGTACTTC. Its translation: CATSRGSGKQETQYF.

The gene calls are TRBV10-3 and TRBJ2-5; D perhaps matches TRBD2 (5 bases). CDR1 and CDR2 (germline): ENHRY, SYGVKD. The CDR3 length is 14 residues. V dropped 0 bases and J dropped 5 bases, with 10 bases sitting between them. The CDR3 loop reads CAISESALAETQYF. The CDR3 region has the DNA TGTGCCATCAGTGAGTCGGCGCTAGCCGAGACCCAGTACTTC.

This chain joins TRBV7-8 and TRBJ2-3, with TRBD2 identical over 8 bases. CDR3 length: 16 residues. Germline V CDR1 and CDR2: SGHVS, FQNEAQ. Trimming cost V 1 base and J 6 bases; bases outside gene matches: 9. In DNA form, the CDR3 reads TGTGCCAGCAGCTTAGGGGCGGGACTAGGGACTGATACGCAGTATTTT. This sequence encodes CASSLGAGLGTDTQYF.